These 28 T cell receptor beta chains originate from one sample sequenced in a study of beta chain features in type 1 diabetes. Every bit of the isolated RNA underwent reverse transcription, so sequencing read expressed TCRB transcripts. Generated by immunoSEQ multiplex PCR, the TCRdb table keeps only in-frame clones and is missing some. The sample includes approximately 37,000 clones, approximately 50% of them seen just once. The sequenced sample was central memory CD4+ T cells from blood. These receptors were taken from a woman aged 18 to 35 in good health.

The table lists this clone with a few counts. The chain is built from TRBV6-5 and TRBJ2-1, with 9 bases identical to TRBD2. Germline V gene lookup returns CDR1 MNHEY and CDR2 SVGAGI. This CDR3 spans 14 amino acids. With V trimmed by 7 bases and J by 4 bases, 5 bases remained unmatched. The CDR3 DNA reads TGTGCCAGCAAAGTAGCGGGGGCTTACAATGAGCAGTTCTTC. This encodes CASKVAGAYNEQFF.

The genes are TRBV9 and TRBJ2-7; 10 positions match TRBD1. CDR1 and CDR2 from the germline V gene are SGDLS and YYNGEE. V lost 4 bases and J lost 6; bases outside the gene matches: 10. The CDR3 extends over 15 amino acids. Here the CDR3 reads CASSPEGQGYAEQYF. The CDR3 nucleotides are TGTGCCAGCAGCCCTGAGGGACAGGGGTACGCCGAGCAGTACTTC.

This chain joins TRBV10-1 and TRBJ1-1; D gene ambiguous. CDR1 is WNHNN, CDR2 SYGVQD, per germline (reference sequence). The V end lost 4 bases, the J end lost 3 bases, and 9 bases lay between the germline ends. The CDR3 runs 13 residues. Here the CDR3 reads CASSAERYTEAFF. The DNA for the CDR3 is TGCGCCAGCAGTGCTGAGCGATACACTGAAGCTTTCTTT.

CDR3 loop: CASSFDRWAEAFF. For the CDR3, the DNA is TGTGCCAGCAGTTTCGACAGGTGGGCTGAAGCTTTCTTT. The chain employs TRBV28 and TRBJ1-1; a possible D gene is TRBD1 (6 bases). V lost 3 bases to trimming and J lost 6 bases, with 11 bases between them. The CDR3 is made up of 13 amino acids. The V gene's germline CDR1 is MDHEN and CDR2 SYDVKM.

In this sample, this clone turned up a few times. The DNA of the CDR3 is TGTGCCTGGAGTGTGGCCTTCCAAGAGACCCAGTACTTC. This gives the protein CAWSVAFQETQYF. The genes are TRBV30 and TRBJ2-5; unclear D gene. CDR1 and CDR2 from the germline V gene are GTSNPN and SVGIG (reference sequence). The V gene lost 0 bases and the J gene lost 1 base, with 6 bases spanning the gap. CDR3 size: 13 residues. The full variable domain, its missing parts supplied by reference TRBV30 and TRBJ2-5, is SQTIHQWPATLVQPVGSPLSLECTVEGTSNPNLYWYRQAAGRGLQLLFYSVGIGQISSEVPQNLSASRPQDRQFILSSKKLLLSDSGFYLCAWSVAFQETQYFGPGTRLLVL.

The chain couples TRBV5-1 to TRBJ2-1; 16 bases align to TRBD2. Germline CDR1 reads SGHRS; CDR2 reads YFSETQ. V gave up 5 bases and J gave up 6 bases; unmatched junction bases: 5. The CDR3 totals 16 residues. CDR3 nucleotides: TGCGCCAGCAGAACGGGACTAGCGGGGGGGTTCAATGAGCAGTTCTTC. Amino acid sequence: CASRTGLAGGFNEQFF.

This rearrangement joins TRBV5-6 to TRBJ1-1; D is undetermined. Trimming pared 0 bases from V and 1 base from J, leaving 10 bases between. The CDR3 totals 15 residues. Per germline, CDR1 SGHDT and CDR2 YYEEEE. The CDR3: CASSLVRTGNTEAFF. The DNA for the CDR3 is TGTGCCAGCAGCTTGGTTAGAACCGGGAACACTGAAGCTTTCTTT.

The chain is built from TRBV7-2 and TRBJ2-2; a possible D gene is TRBD2 (5 bases). Germline values: CDR1 SGHTA, CDR2 FQGNSA. The CDR3 is 15 residues long. V lost 5 bases, J lost 5 bases, and 15 bases lay in between. The CDR3 region is CASSRGQTGTGELFF. CDR3 coding DNA: TGTGCCAGCAGCCGAGGGCAGACGGGGACCGGGGAGCTGTTTTTT.

This sequence joins TRBV14 and TRBJ2-4, with TRBD2 matching over 9 bases. The V segment lost 3 bases and the J segment 6 bases; nucleotides outside the gene matches: 3. Looked up from germline, CDR1 is SGHDN and CDR2 is FVKESK. The CDR3 runs 14 residues. The CDR3: CASSQAGGRNIQYF. Here the CDR3 DNA reads TGTGCCAGCAGCCAGGCGGGGGGGAGAAACATTCAGTACTTC.

The V gene is TRBV19, the J gene TRBJ1-4; the match to TRBD1 covers 11 bases. V shed 5 bases, J shed 6 bases, and the junction held 2 bases outside the gene matches. Germline V gives CDR1 LNHDA, CDR2 SQIVND (reference sequence). CDR3 length: 14 residues. The DNA for the CDR3 is TGTGCCAGTAGTCGGACAGGGGGCGATGAAAAACTGTTTTTT. Translation: CASSRTGGDEKLFF. Full variable domain (missing parts from reference TRBV19 and TRBJ1-4): DGGITQSPKYLFRKEGQNVTLSCEQNLNHDAMYWYRQDPGQGLRLIYYSQIVNDFQKGDIAEGYSVSREKKESFPLTVTSAQKNPTAFYLCASSRTGGDEKLFFGSGTQLSVL.

The table lists this clone with a few counts. The CDR3 bases are TGTGCCAGCGGACCTAGCGGGCAAAACATTCAGTACTTC. Protein product: CASGPSGQNIQYF. This rearrangement joins TRBV9 to TRBJ2-4; 8 nucleotides align to TRBD2. There are 13 residues in the CDR3. Germline lookup yields CDR1 SGDLS and CDR2 YYNGEE. After removal of 7 bases from V and 5 bases from J, the junction contained 5 bases not matched to a gene.

The chain has TRBV7-2 and TRBJ1-5, with D uncertain. The CDR3 consists of 14 residues. Trimming pared 5 bases from V and 1 base from J, leaving 9 bases between. Germline V gene data show CDR1 as SGHTA and CDR2 as FQGNSA. The CDR3: CASSARSSNQPQHF. Written as DNA, the CDR3 is TGTGCCAGCAGCGCCCGGTCGAGCAATCAGCCCCAGCATTTT.

CDR3 region: CASTRGTSGTDEQFF. CDR3 nucleotide sequence: TGTGCCAGCACCCGAGGGACTAGCGGGACAGATGAGCAGTTCTTC. The chain links TRBV7-9 to TRBJ2-1; 13 bases agree with TRBD2. J was trimmed by 8 bases and V by 7 bases; bases with no gene match: 8. Germline values: CDR1 SEHNR, CDR2 FQNEAQ (reference sequence). CDR3 length equals 15 residues.

Notes on this clone: A read error may account for a junction end that differs from germline. Other DNA sequences from this sample encode an identical CDR3 as well. The rearrangement uses TRBV20-1 and TRBJ1-1; D is unresolved. The germline gives CDR1 DFQATT, CDR2 SNEGSKA (reference sequence). The CDR3 has 11 amino acids. CDR3 residues: CSAEDNTEAFF. For the CDR3, the DNA is TGCAGTGCTGAGGATAACACTGAAGCTTTCTTC.

This chain joins TRBV7-6 and TRBJ1-2; D is uncertain. The CDR3 is 15 amino acids. Per the germline V gene, CDR1 is SGHVS and CDR2 is FNYEAQ. The V end lost 5 bases, the J end lost 8 bases, and 21 bases lay between the germline ends. CDR3 loop: CASSHPRAGWKGYTF. In DNA form, the CDR3 reads TGTGCCAGCAGCCATCCTCGAGCAGGTTGGAAGGGCTACACCTTC.

CDR3 in amino acids: CAWSVFGGSSYEQYF. CDR3 in DNA: TGTGCCTGGAGTGTTTTCGGCGGGAGCTCCTACGAGCAGTACTTC. This chain connects TRBV30 to TRBJ2-7, with 7 bases matching TRBD2. Germline V gene sequence: CDR1 GTSNPN, CDR2 SVGIG (reference sequence). The CDR3 has 15 amino acids. V trimming: 0 bases; J trimming: 0 bases; junction bases outside the gene matches: 5.

This clone came up a few times. The CDR3 sequence is CASSQGTSGRASNEQFF. The CDR3 DNA sequence: TGTGCCAGCTCACAGGGGACTAGCGGGAGGGCCTCTAATGAGCAGTTCTTC. This chain joins TRBV18 and TRBJ2-1, with TRBD2 matching over 16 bases. The CDR3 runs to 17 residues. The germline V gene encodes CDR1 KGHSH and CDR2 LQKENI. The ends lost 4 bases at V and 7 bases at J; junction bases unmatched: 7.

V usage is TRBV27 and J usage is TRBJ1-2, with 7 bases lining up with TRBD1. V lost 3 bases and J lost 4; bases outside the gene matches: 5. Per the germline V gene, CDR1 is MNHEY and CDR2 is SMNVEV (reference sequence). This CDR3 spans 14 amino acids. DNA for the CDR3: TGTGCCAGCAGTTTGGGGGCAGGGGGCTATGGCTACACCTTC. It is translated as CASSLGAGGYGYTF.

This clone turned up a few times. This chain connects TRBV30 to TRBJ2-1; 8 bases fit TRBD2. Germline CDR1 reads GTSNPN; CDR2 reads SVGIG (reference sequence). The CDR3 has 16 residues. The V and J ends lost 0 bases and 5 bases, in that order; junction bases with no gene match: 9. This CDR3 reads CAWSVKRGLTNNEQFF. The DNA of the CDR3 is TGTGCCTGGAGTGTAAAGCGGGGGTTAACCAACAATGAGCAGTTCTTC.

V and J are TRBV7-9 and TRBJ1-1, with D unresolved. V lost 1 base, J lost 11 bases, and 17 bases lay in between. The CDR3 has 14 amino acids. Germline V gene sequence: CDR1 SEHNR, CDR2 FQNEAQ (reference sequence). The CDR3 region is CASSLESQAGGAFF. The CDR3 DNA reads TGTGCCAGCAGCTTAGAATCGCAGGCGGGTGGTGCTTTCTTT.

The genes are TRBV28 and TRBJ2-7; the D gene is possibly TRBD1 (6 bases). The V gene lost 6 bases and the J gene lost 3 bases, with 21 bases spanning the gap. The CDR3 runs to 16 residues. CDR1 and CDR2 (germline): MDHEN, SYDVKM. Here the CDR3 reads CASSPAKPGHDYEQYF. CDR3 DNA sequence: TGTGCCAGCAGCCCCGCCAAACCGGGACACGACTACGAGCAGTACTTC.

The chain has TRBV5-6 and TRBJ1-4; 11 nucleotides line up with TRBD1. The CDR3 has 17 residues. V lost 4 bases to trimming and J lost 4 bases; unmatched junction nucleotides: 9. From germline, CDR1 is SGHDT and CDR2 YYEEEE. CDR3: CASSIRTGGLLNEKLFF. As DNA, the CDR3 is TGTGCCAGCAGCATACGGACAGGGGGCCTCCTTAATGAAAAACTGTTTTTT.

The genes are TRBV6-5 and TRBJ1-1; D gene ambiguous. CDR1 is MNHEY and CDR2 is SVGAGI in the germline V gene. Trimming stripped 8 bases from V and 0 bases from J, with 10 bases between. This CDR3 comprises 13 residues. Here the CDR3 reads CASHRMMNTEAFF. In nucleotides, the CDR3 is TGTGCCAGCCATAGAATGATGAACACTGAAGCTTTCTTT.

This clone was seen a handful of times. The chain combines TRBV28 with TRBJ2-5; 7 bases align to TRBD2. Looked up from germline, CDR1 is MDHEN and CDR2 is SYDVKM. V lost 6 bases and J lost 9; bases outside the gene matches: 10. The length of the CDR3 is 13 residues. DNA for the CDR3: TGTGCCAGCAGATTTCAGGGTCGGGAGGCCCAGTACTTC. Its protein product is CASRFQGREAQYF. Using reference TRBV28 and TRBJ2-5 for the parts outside the CDR3, the full variable domain is DVKVTQSSRYLVKRTGEKVFLECVQDMDHENMFWYRQDPGLGLRLIYFSYDVKMKEKGDIPEGYSVSREKKERFSLILESASTNQTSMYLCASRFQGREAQYFGPGTRLLVL.

This clone was detected only a few times. The CDR3 DNA follows: TGTGCCAGCAGCCCGGAGAGGGACAGGGGGCAGGCAGCTTTCTTT. It is translated as CASSPERDRGQAAFF. The chain uses TRBV13 and TRBJ1-1; 12 bases line up with TRBD1. V shed 5 bases and J 10 bases; nucleotides not matched to a gene: 11. Germline V gene data show CDR1 as PRHDT and CDR2 as FYEKMQ (reference sequence). The CDR3 runs 15 residues.

The chain couples TRBV5-6 to TRBJ2-1, with 10 bases that match TRBD2. Germline CDR1 and CDR2: SGHDT and YYEEEE. The CDR3 spans 14 residues. Trimming removed 1 base from V and 6 bases from J; junction bases left unmatched: 1. CDR3 in amino acids: CASSLSSGSNEQFF. CDR3 nucleotide sequence: TGTGCCAGCAGCTTGTCTAGCGGGAGCAATGAGCAGTTCTTC.

The V gene is TRBV6-5, the J gene TRBJ1-5; tentative D call: TRBD1 (5 bases). V lost 10 bases and J 2 bases, leaving 18 bases between the germline ends. Germline V gives CDR1 MNHEY, CDR2 SVGAGI. There are 15 residues in the CDR3. The CDR3: CATSLWDSRNQPQHF. The DNA for the CDR3 is TGTGCCACCTCTCTATGGGACTCACGCAATCAGCCCCAGCATTTT.

This clone was detected only a few times. The chain employs TRBV28 and TRBJ2-7, with D tentatively TRBD2 (6 bases). This CDR3 comprises 13 residues. The V and J ends lost 8 bases and 3 bases respectively, with 14 bases between them. Per germline, CDR1 MDHEN and CDR2 SYDVKM. CDR3 DNA sequence: TGTGCCAGCGCTTCGGCGGGATTCTACGAGCAGTACTTC. This sequence encodes CASASAGFYEQYF.